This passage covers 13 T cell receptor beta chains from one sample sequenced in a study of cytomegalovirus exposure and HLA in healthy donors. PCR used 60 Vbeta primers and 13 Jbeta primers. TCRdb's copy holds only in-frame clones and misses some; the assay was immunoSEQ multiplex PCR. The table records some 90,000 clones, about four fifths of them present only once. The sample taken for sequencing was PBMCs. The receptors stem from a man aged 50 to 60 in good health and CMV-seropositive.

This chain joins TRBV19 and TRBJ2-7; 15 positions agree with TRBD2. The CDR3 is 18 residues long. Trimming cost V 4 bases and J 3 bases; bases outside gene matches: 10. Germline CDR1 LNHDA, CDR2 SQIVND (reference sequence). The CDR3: CASSTQRTSGRALYEQYF. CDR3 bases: TGTGCCAGTAGTACCCAAAGGACTAGCGGGAGGGCACTCTACGAGCAGTACTTC.

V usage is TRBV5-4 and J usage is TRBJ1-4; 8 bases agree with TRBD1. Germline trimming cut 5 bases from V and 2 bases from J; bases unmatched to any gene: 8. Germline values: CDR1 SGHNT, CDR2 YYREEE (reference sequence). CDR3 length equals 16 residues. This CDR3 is CASSTQGASTNEKLFF. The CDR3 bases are TGTGCCAGCAGTACTCAGGGGGCTTCGACTAATGAAAAACTGTTTTTT.

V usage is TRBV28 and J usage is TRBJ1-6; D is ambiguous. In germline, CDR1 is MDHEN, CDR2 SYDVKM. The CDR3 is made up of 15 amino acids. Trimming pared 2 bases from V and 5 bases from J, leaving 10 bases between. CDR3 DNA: TGTGCCAGCAGTTTAGCCCAGGCCAATAATTCACCCCTCCACTTT. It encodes CASSLAQANNSPLHF. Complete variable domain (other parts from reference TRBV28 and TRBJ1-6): DVKVTQSSRYLVKRTGEKVFLECVQDMDHENMFWYRQDPGLGLRLIYFSYDVKMKEKGDIPEGYSVSREKKERFSLILESASTNQTSMYLCASSLAQANNSPLHFGNGTRLTVT.

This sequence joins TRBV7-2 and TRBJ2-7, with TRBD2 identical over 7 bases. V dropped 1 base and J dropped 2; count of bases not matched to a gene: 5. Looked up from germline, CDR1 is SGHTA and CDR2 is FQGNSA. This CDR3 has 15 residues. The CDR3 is CASSLVSSGTYEQYF. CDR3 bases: TGTGCCAGCAGCTTAGTGTCTAGCGGCACCTACGAGCAGTACTTC.

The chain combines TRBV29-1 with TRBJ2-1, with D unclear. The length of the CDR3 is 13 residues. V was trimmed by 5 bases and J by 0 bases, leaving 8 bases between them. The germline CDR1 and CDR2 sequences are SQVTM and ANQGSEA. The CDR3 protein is CSVTPSSYNEQFF. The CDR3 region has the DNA TGCAGCGTTACTCCAAGCTCCTACAATGAGCAGTTCTTC.

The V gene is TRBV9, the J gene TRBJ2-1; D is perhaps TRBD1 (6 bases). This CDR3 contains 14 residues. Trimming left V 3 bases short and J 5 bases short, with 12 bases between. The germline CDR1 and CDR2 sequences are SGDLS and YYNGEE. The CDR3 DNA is TGTGCCAGCAGCGGCGGACAGATAAACAATGAGCAGTTCTTC. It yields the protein CASSGGQINNEQFF.

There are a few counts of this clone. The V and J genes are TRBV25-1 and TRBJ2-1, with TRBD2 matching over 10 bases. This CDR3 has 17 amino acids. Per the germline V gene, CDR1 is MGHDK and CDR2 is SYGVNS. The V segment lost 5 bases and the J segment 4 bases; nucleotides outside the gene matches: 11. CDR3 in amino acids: CASSSSGRSRRYNEQFF. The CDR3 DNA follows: TGTGCCAGCAGTAGTAGCGGGAGGTCCCGCCGGTACAATGAGCAGTTCTTC.

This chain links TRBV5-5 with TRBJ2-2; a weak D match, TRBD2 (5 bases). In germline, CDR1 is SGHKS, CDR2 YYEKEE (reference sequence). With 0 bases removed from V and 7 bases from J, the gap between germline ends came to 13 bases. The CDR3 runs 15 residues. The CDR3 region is CASSLGLRAYGELFF. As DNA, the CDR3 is TGTGCCAGCAGCTTGGGTCTGCGGGCTTACGGGGAGCTGTTTTTT.

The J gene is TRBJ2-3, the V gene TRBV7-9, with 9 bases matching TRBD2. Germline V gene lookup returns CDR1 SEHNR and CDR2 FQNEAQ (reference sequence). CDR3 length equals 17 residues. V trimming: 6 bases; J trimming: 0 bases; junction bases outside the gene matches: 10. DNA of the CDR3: TGTGCCAGCAGTCCCCGGCGGGGGGGCGGGAGCACAGATACGCAGTATTTT. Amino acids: CASSPRRGGGSTDTQYF.

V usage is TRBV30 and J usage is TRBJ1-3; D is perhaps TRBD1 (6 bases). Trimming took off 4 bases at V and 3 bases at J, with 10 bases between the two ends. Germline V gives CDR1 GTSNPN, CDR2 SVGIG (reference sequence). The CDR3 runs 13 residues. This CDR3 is CAWKQGFGNTIYF. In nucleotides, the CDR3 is TGTGCCTGGAAGCAGGGGTTTGGAAACACCATATATTTT.

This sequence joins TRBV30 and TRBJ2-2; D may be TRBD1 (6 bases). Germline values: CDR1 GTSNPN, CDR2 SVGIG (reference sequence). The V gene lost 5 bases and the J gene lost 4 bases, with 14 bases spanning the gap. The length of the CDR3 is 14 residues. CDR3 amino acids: CAWAKGVSTGELFF. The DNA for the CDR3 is TGTGCCTGGGCCAAGGGGGTCTCCACCGGGGAGCTGTTTTTT.

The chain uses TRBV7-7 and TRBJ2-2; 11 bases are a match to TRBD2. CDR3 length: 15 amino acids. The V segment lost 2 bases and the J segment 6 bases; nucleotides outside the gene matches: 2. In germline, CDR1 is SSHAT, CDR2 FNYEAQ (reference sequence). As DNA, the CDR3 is TGTGCCAGCAGCTTACAACTAGCGGGAGCCGGGGAGCTGTTTTTT. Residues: CASSLQLAGAGELFF.

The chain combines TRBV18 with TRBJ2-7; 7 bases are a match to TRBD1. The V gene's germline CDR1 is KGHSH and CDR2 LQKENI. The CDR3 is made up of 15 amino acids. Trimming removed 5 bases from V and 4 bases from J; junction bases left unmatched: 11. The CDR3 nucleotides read TGTGCCAGCTCAAGAAAAACAGGGGTTGGGTACGAGCAGTACTTC. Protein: CASSRKTGVGYEQYF.